Following are 21 T cell receptor beta chains from one sample sequenced in a study of OX40 agonist ivuxolimab in advanced cancers. Sequencing used immunoSEQ multiplex PCR; TCRdb keeps in-frame clones, though not all of them. Here the sample spans approximately 57,000 clones, around four fifths being singletons. The sample consisted of CD4+ or CD8+ T cells sorted from blood, taken in a trial of the OX40 agonist ivuxolimab. The origin of the receptors is an adult with an advanced solid tumor such as melanoma, head and neck, liver or kidney cancer.

This clone has only one observation. V is TRBV29-1 and J is TRBJ2-5; the D gene could be TRBD1 or TRBD2 (5 bases each). From germline, CDR1 is SQVTM and CDR2 ANQGSEA. Trimming pared 5 bases from V and 0 bases from J, leaving 10 bases between. The CDR3 consists of 13 residues. CDR3 in DNA: TGCAGCGTTCCCGGGACGGACCAAGAGACCCAGTACTTC. The encoded protein is CSVPGTDQETQYF.

The chain carries TRBV14 and TRBJ1-6; TRBD1 might be the D (6 bases). Per the germline V gene, CDR1 is SGHDN and CDR2 is FVKESK. Between the trimmed V and J ends, which lost 1 base and 6 bases, there was a span of 7 bases. The CDR3 length is 14 residues. Here the CDR3 DNA reads TGTGCCAGCAGCCAAGGGACAGCTAATTCACCCCTCCACTTT. Translating gives CASSQGTANSPLHF.

The chain carries TRBV5-1 and TRBJ1-6; D not certain. Germline V gene sequence: CDR1 SGHRS, CDR2 YFSETQ. This CDR3 has 14 amino acids. Trimming took off 3 bases at V and 7 bases at J, with 11 bases between the two ends. This CDR3 reads CASSSGLQNSPLHF. CDR3 in DNA: TGCGCCAGCAGCTCGGGCCTTCAGAATTCACCCCTCCACTTT. The variable domain in full, with the rest retrieved from reference TRBV5-1 and TRBJ1-6, is KAGVTQTPRYLIKTRGQQVTLSCSPISGHRSVSWYQQTPGQGLQFLFEYFSETQRNKGNFPGRFSGRQFSNSRSEMNVSTLELGDSALYLCASSSGLQNSPLHFGNGTRLTVT.

The chain links TRBV6-5 to TRBJ2-7, with 9 bases fitting TRBD2. The CDR3 totals 15 residues. CDR1 is MNHEY and CDR2 is SVGAGI in the germline V gene. The ends lost 6 bases at V and 1 base at J; junction bases unmatched: 7. This CDR3 is CASRLTSGGSYEQYF. The CDR3 nucleotides read TGTGCCAGCAGGTTGACTAGCGGCGGATCCTACGAGCAGTACTTC.

The chain is built from TRBV4-2 and TRBJ2-5; 7 bases align to TRBD2. Per germline, CDR1 LGHNA and CDR2 YNFKEQ. This CDR3 is 15 amino acids long. Trimming at V came to 5 bases and at J to 0 bases, leaving 6 bases not matched to a gene. CDR3 sequence (DNA): TGTGCCAGCAGCACCGGGACTAAAGACCAAGAGACCCAGTACTTC. The encoded protein is CASSTGTKDQETQYF.

The V gene is TRBV19, the J gene TRBJ2-7; 9 bases map to TRBD1. V shed 6 bases and J 6 bases; nucleotides not matched to a gene: 12. The CDR3 runs 15 residues. Germline V gene data show CDR1 as LNHDA and CDR2 as SQIVND (reference sequence). In DNA form, the CDR3 reads TGTGCCAGTAGCGGGGGGACAGGGAAAGGTCTCGAGCAGTACTTC. Encoded protein: CASSGGTGKGLEQYF.

The V and J genes are TRBV19 and TRBJ2-6; D uncertain. V lost 9 bases and J 0 bases, leaving 6 bases between the germline ends. The germline gives CDR1 LNHDA, CDR2 SQIVND (reference sequence). CDR3 length: 13 amino acids. CDR3 nucleotide sequence: TGTGCCAGCAGGTACTCTGGGGCCAACGTCCTGACTTTC. Translated, it gives CASRYSGANVLTF.

The chain joins TRBV19 to TRBJ2-7, with D perhaps TRBD2 (5 bases). The ends were cut back, 4 bases at V and 3 bases at J, with 10 bases in the middle. This CDR3 is built from 13 residues. Germline loops: CDR1 LNHDA, CDR2 SQIVND (reference sequence). As DNA, the CDR3 is TGTGCCAGTAGTAAAATCCGGGACTACGAGCAGTACTTC. This encodes CASSKIRDYEQYF.

The chain employs TRBV5-1 and TRBJ2-7, with D possibly TRBD1 on 6 matching bases. Germline CDR1 SGHRS, CDR2 YFSETQ. Trimming pared 0 bases from V and 6 bases from J, leaving 16 bases between. The CDR3 length is 15 residues. The CDR3, as DNA: TGCGCCAGCAGCTTGGGACAGGTCGGGGTTAGCGAGCAGTACTTC. Its translation is CASSLGQVGVSEQYF.

The chain has TRBV9 and TRBJ1-1, with TRBD1 as a possible D gene (5 bases). Germline lookup yields CDR1 SGDLS and CDR2 YYNGEE. The length of the CDR3 is 15 residues. Trimming took 0 bases from V and 5 from J, leaving 14 bases between them. CDR3 nucleotide sequence: TGTGCCAGCAGCGTAGGGCAGGGTAGTAAAACTGAAGCTTTCTTT. Translating gives CASSVGQGSKTEAFF.

The chain employs TRBV2 and TRBJ1-2; D possibly corresponds to TRBD1 (6 bases). The V and J ends lost 7 bases and 7 bases respectively, with 16 bases between them. This CDR3 comprises 13 residues. CDR1 is SNHLY, CDR2 FYNNEI, per germline. The chain's CDR3 is CASTIDRRLGYTF. DNA for the CDR3: TGTGCCAGCACTATAGACAGGAGACTTGGCTACACCTTC.

V and J are TRBV7-9 and TRBJ2-2; D gene unclear. Trimming cost V 1 base and J 6 bases, with 15 bases left between them. Germline V gives CDR1 SEHNR, CDR2 FQNEAQ (reference sequence). This CDR3 comprises 16 residues. CDR3 amino acids: CASSLDRNYSPGELFF. Here the CDR3 DNA reads TGTGCCAGCAGCTTAGACAGAAACTACTCACCCGGGGAGCTGTTTTTT.

This clone turned up a few times. This chain links TRBV7-6 with TRBJ1-1; D unclear. The CDR3 is made up of 13 amino acids. CDR1 and CDR2 from the germline V gene are SGHVS and FNYEAQ. Trimming cost V 1 base and J 0 bases, with 3 bases left between them. CDR3 sequence: CASSLGMNTEAFF. In DNA, the CDR3 is TGTGCCAGCAGCTTAGGGATGAACACTGAAGCTTTCTTT.

This chain connects TRBV6-1 to TRBJ2-7; 9 nucleotides line up with TRBD2. J lost 2 bases, V lost 5 bases, and 7 bases had no gene match. Germline values: CDR1 MNHNS, CDR2 SASEGT. The CDR3 runs to 15 residues. This CDR3 is CASSQLAGAPYEQYF. As DNA, the CDR3 is TGTGCCAGCAGTCAATTAGCGGGGGCCCCCTACGAGCAGTACTTC.

The chain carries TRBV7-2 and TRBJ2-1; TRBD2 agrees at 11 bases. This CDR3 is built from 19 residues. V dropped 5 bases and J dropped 6; count of bases not matched to a gene: 18. Germline V gene data show CDR1 as SGHTA and CDR2 as FQGNSA. CDR3 protein: CASSRNLAGGPALLNEQFF. For the CDR3, the DNA is TGTGCCAGCAGCCGAAACTTAGCGGGGGGGCCCGCTTTACTCAATGAGCAGTTCTTC. Complete variable domain (other parts from reference TRBV7-2 and TRBJ2-1): GAGVSQSPSNKVTEKGKDVELRCDPISGHTALYWYRQSLGQGLEFLIYFQGNSAPDKSGLPSDRFSAERTGGSVSTLTIQRTQQEDSAVYLCASSRNLAGGPALLNEQFFGPGTRLTVL.

This rearrangement joins TRBV18 to TRBJ1-1; the D gene is possibly TRBD1 (5 bases). Germline V gene data show CDR1 as KGHSH and CDR2 as LQKENI. The germline V and J ends were trimmed by 0 bases and 2 bases, with 19 bases remaining between them. The CDR3 spans 18 residues. CDR3 DNA: TGTGCCAGCTCACCACCGTCCGTTTCCGGTCAGGGTAACACTGAAGCTTTCTTT. As protein: CASSPPSVSGQGNTEAFF.

This clone occurred a few times. The CDR3 DNA reads TGTGCCAGCAGCGTAACGGAGACAGGGTGGGACATTCAGTACTTC. This codes for CASSVTETGWDIQYF. The rearrangement links TRBV9 to TRBJ2-4; 7 positions agree with TRBD1. The junction had 9 bases not matched to a gene; V was cut back by 1 base and J by 8 bases. The CDR3 totals 15 residues. Germline V gives CDR1 SGDLS, CDR2 YYNGEE.

This chain uses TRBV6-1 with TRBJ1-1; tentative D call: TRBD1 (5 bases). Trimming pared 1 base from V and 4 bases from J, leaving 16 bases between. Germline lookup yields CDR1 MNHNS and CDR2 SASEGT. The CDR3 spans 16 residues. The CDR3 loop reads CASSEVKGWDGTEAFF. The CDR3 DNA follows: TGTGCCAGCAGTGAAGTCAAGGGGTGGGATGGCACTGAAGCTTTCTTT.

This chain links TRBV9 with TRBJ1-1; D not resolved. The V gene's germline CDR1 is SGDLS and CDR2 YYNGEE. This CDR3 has 13 residues. V gave up 0 bases and J gave up 5 bases, with 8 bases separating them. CDR3 DNA: TGTGCCAGCAGCGTAGCGGGGTTGACTGAAGCTTTCTTT. This gives the protein CASSVAGLTEAFF.

Relative to its sample, this clone is medium-sized. V is TRBV10-1 and J is TRBJ1-2; possibly TRBD1 for D (5 bases). The CDR3 spans 16 residues. V was trimmed by 10 bases and J by 4 bases, leaving 25 bases between them. Germline CDR1 reads WNHNN; CDR2 reads SYGVQD (reference sequence). CDR3 DNA sequence: TGCGCCAATCCCCGTGACAGTTTCGACGCCCCCTATGGCTACACCTTC. Encoded protein: CANPRDSFDAPYGYTF.

For the CDR3, the DNA is TGTGCCAGCAGCCGGACAGGGGGTAATGAAAAACTGTTTTTT. Its translation: CASSRTGGNEKLFF. The rearrangement links TRBV5-8 to TRBJ1-4, with TRBD1 identical over 10 bases. The CDR3 is 14 amino acids. Germline assignment: CDR1 SGHTS and CDR2 YDEGEE. V was clipped by 4 bases and J by 4 bases; unmatched bases: 1.